This T cell receptor beta chain was identified in a study of early T cells in non-severe SARS-CoV-2 infection. Ten or more counts support this clonotype. Its matching antigen is unknown. Overall study findings and caveats: Private and CD4 specificities were missed by VDJdb matching, skewed to anti-spike CD8.

The CDR3 spans 13 residues. The germline V gene has CDR1 SEHNR and CDR2 FQNEAQ (reference sequence). V shed 6 bases and J shed 2 bases, with 7 bases lying between them. Attached unique molecular identifiers marked individual cDNA molecules. MiXCR was run by TCRdb on the 5' RACE reads, yielding one entry per CDR3 protein. This table has about 64,000 distinct CDR3 sequences, roughly 12% appearing once. The starting material was whole blood, obtained at baseline. J is TRBJ2-2 and V is TRBV7-9, with D hard to call. This sequence originates from an adult who was a healthcare worker with PCR-confirmed SARS-CoV-2 infection or an uninfected control (not recorded which). CDR3 DNA sequence: TGTGCCAGCAGGAATCCCAACACCGGGGAGCTGTTTTTT. It yields the protein CASRNPNTGELFF.